This T cell receptor (beta chain) was captured in a study of vaccination effects on CD4 cells after COVID-19 (dated by TCRdb to between 2021 and 2024). In terms of the full investigation: Post-vaccine samples across the study were collected a median of 72 days after the second dose, with a range of 14 to 241. A total of around eleven COVID-19 convalescent patients and a handful of SARS-CoV-2-naive healthy vaccine recipients were included in the full study. SARS-CoV-2 spike-specific CD4+ TCR repertoires were compared before and after mRNA vaccination in COVID-19 convalescent patients and in infection-naive vaccine recipients. In the study, cultures from other donors were sequenced using the Oncomine TCR Beta short-read assay on an Illumina iSeq 100.

Sequences SGHRS (CDR1) and YFSETQ (CDR2) are obtained from the germline V gene. V ends up 2 bases short and J 6 bases short, with an unmatched junction base count of 1. The CDR3 sequence holds 13 residues, the cysteine and phenylalanine included. Here the CDR3 DNA is all that survives: 39 bases in frame from base 1. The ViraFEST assay stimulated PBMC with viral peptide pools and then used TCR sequencing to identify antigen-specific CD4+ T cell clonotypes by expansion. After more than 9 days of culture, CD4+ T cells were isolated with the EasySep CD4+ T cell isolation kit. Participants received two doses of either the BNT162b2 or the mRNA-1273 mRNA SARS-CoV-2 vaccine. Negative nucleocapsid antibody results before and after vaccination confirmed that the healthy vaccine recipients had no prior SARS-CoV-2 infection. Each well held 1.5 million to 2 million PBMC cultured in IMDM containing roughly 5% human AB serum, roughly 9.6 IU/ml IL-2 and gentamicin, along with 8 to 10 ug/ml peptides. On days 3 and 7, half of the culture medium was replaced with fresh IL-2-containing medium. Unless noted otherwise, every peptide stimulation condition was cultured in triplicate wells. PBMC were separated from whole blood using Ficoll-Paque Plus gradient centrifugation and were then either cryopreserved at -140C or used fresh. The overlapping peptide pools covered the spike proteins of SARS-CoV-2 and of the common cold coronaviruses HCoV-NL63, HCoV-OC43 and HCoV-229E. Genomic DNA was extracted from cultured CD4+ T cells with the QIAamp micro DNA kit.

Library method: the immunoSEQ multiplex PCR assay. DNA from the cultured, isolated CD4+ T cells was subjected to TCR beta CDR3 sequencing. Regarding the original processing steps: The analysis removed non-productive TCR sequences, trimmed reads to the CDR3 region, and retained only CDR3s that were 7 or more amino acids long. Antigen-specific clonotypes were identified with the MANAFEST web app by comparing expansion in peptide wells against reference cultures. To count as positive, a clone had to show expansion at FDR<0.05 compared with the reference and with all other wells, an odds ratio above 5, and a frequency above 0.1% in two replicate wells. Cross-reactive clonotypes were defined as significantly expanded in SARS-CoV-2 spike wells and in at least one common cold coronavirus spike condition. Using the stringdist R package, CDR3 similarity was measured by Levenshtein distance, and unrooted trees were constructed with ape in R 3.6.1. Not all clones reach the TCRdb copy of this immuneACCESS table, which keeps in-frame sequences only. Checked studies attribute under half of the gap to unresolved V genes and leave the rest unexplained. The D gene and trimming were derived from the DNA, and the V and J assignments and clone size from that table. The sample has under 40,000 clones on record, around 70% of them singletons. Around 10% of the sample is taken by the ten largest.

Overall study results and their limits: Limitations of the study were the small number of convalescent patients and the absence of early post-infection timepoints. Among healthy vaccine recipients, nearly all vaccine-induced clones were SARS-CoV-2 mono-reactive, and just 1 of 255 was cross-reactive with common cold coronaviruses. Both infection-induced and vaccine-induced clones contracted markedly at late post-vaccination timepoints, which is consistent with waning T cell responses.

Concerning this clone: The target of this receptor is not known. No base quality values were provided; no much bigger clone lies one nucleotide off.

This specimen was CD4+ T cells from PBMCs cultured with HCoV-229E spike peptides, taken after COVID-19 vaccination. What this sample's cell subset or site label stands for: HCoV-229E spike overlapping peptide pool stimulation. The TCR sequence derives from a human donor who received a COVID-19 vaccine. Recombination linked TRBV5-1 to TRBJ1-4, and TRBD1 aligns with 7 junction nucleotides. The base sequence is TGCGCCAGCAGCTTTCAGGGGGATGAAAAACTGTTTTTT. This gives the protein CASSFQGDEKLFF.